The entry below gives a single T cell receptor (beta chain) sequence along with its context. Its target is unknown. Possible read error: a much larger clone is one base away. V lost 0 bases to trimming and J lost 5 bases, with 15 bases between them. The CDR3 sequence is 16 residues long. CDR1 is SGHDT, CDR2 YYEEEE, per germline. Axillary draining lymph nodes of breast cancer patients supplied the node samples. The sample is drawn from a study of breast tumors, draining lymph nodes, adjacent tissues. Study findings and constraints: Compared with lymph nodes, tumors were less diverse; compared with nontumor tissue, more.

MiXCR, run by TCRdb on the multiplex PCR reads, gives a single entry per CDR3 protein. The sample carries 150,000 to 200,000 distinct CDR3 sequences, about 30% recorded once. The clonotype comes from a female donor with breast cancer. Some clones in this sample may be carry-over from other donors' samples. The genes are TRBV5-6 and TRBJ2-1; D might be TRBD1 or TRBD2, each matching 5 bases. Material for sequencing was axillary lymph node tissue. CDR3 sequence: CASSLAATGANNEQFF. The CDR3, as DNA: TGTGCCAGCAGCTTGGCCGCTACCGGGGCTAACAATGAGCAGTTCTTC. Using reference TRBV5-6 and TRBJ2-1 for the parts outside the CDR3, the full variable domain is DAGVTQSPTHLIKTRGQQVTLRCSPKSGHDTVSWYQQALGQGPQFIFQYYEEEERQRGNFPDRFSGHQFPNYSSELNVNALLLGDSALYLCASSLAATGANNEQFFGPGTRLTVL.